The clone carrying this T cell receptor (beta chain) appeared a few times. This CDR3 spans 16 amino acids. The germline gives CDR1 SGHNT, CDR2 YENEEA. Trimming stripped 1 base from V and 6 bases from J, with 16 bases between. The protocol was immunoSEQ multiplex PCR, while the TCRdb copy is restricted to in-frame clones and leaves out a portion. The sample carries some 79,000 clones, around 85% recorded once. The data were obtained in a study of T cell responses to AZD1222 COVID-19 vaccine. The source of this sequence is an adult who received the AZD1222 COVID-19 vaccine. The chain combines TRBV11-3 with TRBJ2-4, with D perhaps TRBD1 or TRBD2 (5 bases each). The sequencing used peripheral blood, collected 28 days after the second AZD1222 dose. Here the CDR3 DNA reads TGTGCCAGCAGCTTAGGGGACCGCCTTGGGGGAAACATTCAGTACTTC. Amino acid sequence: CASSLGDRLGGNIQYF.